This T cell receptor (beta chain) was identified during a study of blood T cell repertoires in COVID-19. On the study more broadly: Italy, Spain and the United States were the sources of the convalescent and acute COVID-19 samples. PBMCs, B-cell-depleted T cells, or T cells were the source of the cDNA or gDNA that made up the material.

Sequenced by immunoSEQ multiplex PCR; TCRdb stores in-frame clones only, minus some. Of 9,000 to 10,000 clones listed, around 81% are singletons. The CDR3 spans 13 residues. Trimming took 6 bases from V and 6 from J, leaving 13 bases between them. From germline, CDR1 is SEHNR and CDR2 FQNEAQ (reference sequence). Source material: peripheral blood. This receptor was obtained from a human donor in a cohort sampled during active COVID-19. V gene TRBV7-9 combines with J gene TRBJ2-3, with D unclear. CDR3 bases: TGTGCCAGCAGAGACGTTCTAGGTGATACGCAGTATTTT. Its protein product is CASRDVLGDTQYF.